Reported below is one TCR beta chain. What it binds is unknown. Only in-frame clones appear in the TCRdb table, and some are missing; sequencing was by immunoSEQ multiplex PCR. The profile shows some 350,000 clones, around 74% of them singletons. The authors divided CD4+ cells into CD45RA+ naive and CD45RA-negative memory subsets. The data are from a study of shared clonotypes between healthy human individuals. The study's findings and limits: Depth was large, yet rarefaction showed that sorted-subset sequencing was incomplete. An effect of sequencing depth on clonotype sharing among donors was expected.

The CDR3 covers 14 residues. CDR1 is SGHNT, CDR2 YYREEE, per germline (reference sequence). V was cut by 1 base and J by 5 bases, with 12 bases left in between. The chain carries TRBV5-4 and TRBJ2-5; D may be TRBD1 (5 bases). The specimen sequenced was memory CD4+ T cells sorted from blood. Subset noted: CD45RA-negative fraction. The source is a man aged 25 to 40 in good health. CDR3 sequence (DNA): TGTGCCAGCAGCTTGTATGGTCAGGGTGAGACCCAGTACTTC. Its protein is CASSLYGQGETQYF.